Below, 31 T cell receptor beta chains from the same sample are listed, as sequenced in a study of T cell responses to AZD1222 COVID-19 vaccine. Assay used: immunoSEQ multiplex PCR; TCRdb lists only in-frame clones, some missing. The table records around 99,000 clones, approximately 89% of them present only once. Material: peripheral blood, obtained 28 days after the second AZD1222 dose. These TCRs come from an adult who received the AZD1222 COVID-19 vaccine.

The CDR3 region is CASSGWDRNTEAFF. The CDR3 DNA follows: TGTGCCAGCAGCGGATGGGACAGGAACACTGAAGCTTTCTTT. The chain has TRBV3-1 (or the pseudogene TRBV3-2) and TRBJ1-1, with TRBD1 matching over 7 bases. The V segment lost 5 bases and the J segment 1 base; nucleotides outside the gene matches: 4. CDR1 LGHDT and CDR2 YNNKEL come from the germline V gene (reference sequence). There are 14 residues in the CDR3.

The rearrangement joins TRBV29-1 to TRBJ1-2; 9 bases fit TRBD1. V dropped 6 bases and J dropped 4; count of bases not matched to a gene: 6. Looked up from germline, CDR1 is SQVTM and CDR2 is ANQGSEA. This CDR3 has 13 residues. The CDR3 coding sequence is TGCAGCGTCCGGACAGGGGCGAGCTATGGCTACACCTTC. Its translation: CSVRTGASYGYTF.

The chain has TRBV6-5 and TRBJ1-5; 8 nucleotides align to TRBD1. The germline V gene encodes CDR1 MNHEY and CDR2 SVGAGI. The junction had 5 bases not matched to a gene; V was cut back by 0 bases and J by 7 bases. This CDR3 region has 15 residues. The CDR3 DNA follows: TGTGCCAGCAGTTACTCGCGACAGGGGCTCCAGCCCCAGCATTTT. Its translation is CASSYSRQGLQPQHF.

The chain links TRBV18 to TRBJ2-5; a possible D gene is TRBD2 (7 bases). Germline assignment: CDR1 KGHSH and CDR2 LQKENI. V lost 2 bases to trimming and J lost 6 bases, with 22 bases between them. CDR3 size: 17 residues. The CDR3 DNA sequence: TGTGCCAGCTCACCATGTTGGACATCGGGGGGCTCCCAGACCCAGTACTTC. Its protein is CASSPCWTSGGSQTQYF. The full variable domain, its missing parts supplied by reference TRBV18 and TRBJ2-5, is NAGVMQNPRHLVRRRGQEARLRCSPMKGHSHVYWYRQLPEEGLKFMVYLQKENIIDESGMPKERFSAEFPKEGPSILRIQQVVRGDSAAYFCASSPCWTSGGSQTQYFGPGTRLLVL.

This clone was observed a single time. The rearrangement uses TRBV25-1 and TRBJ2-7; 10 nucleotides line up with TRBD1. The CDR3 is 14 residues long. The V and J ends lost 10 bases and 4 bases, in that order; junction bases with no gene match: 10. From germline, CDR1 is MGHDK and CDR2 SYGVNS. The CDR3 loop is CATQPWTGGYEQYF. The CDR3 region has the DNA TGTGCCACCCAACCCTGGACAGGGGGATACGAGCAGTACTTC.

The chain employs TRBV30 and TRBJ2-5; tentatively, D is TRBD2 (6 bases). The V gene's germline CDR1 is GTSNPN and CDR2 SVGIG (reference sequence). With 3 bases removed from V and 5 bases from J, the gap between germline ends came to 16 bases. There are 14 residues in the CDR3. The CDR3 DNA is TGTGCCTGGAGCCCCACCGGCGGGGAGGAGACCCAGTACTTC. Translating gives CAWSPTGGEETQYF.

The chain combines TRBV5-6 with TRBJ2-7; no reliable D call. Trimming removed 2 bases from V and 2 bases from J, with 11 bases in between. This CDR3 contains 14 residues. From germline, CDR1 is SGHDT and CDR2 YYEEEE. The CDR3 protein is CASSFQDRPYEQYF. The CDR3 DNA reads TGTGCCAGCAGCTTCCAGGACCGACCCTACGAGCAGTACTTC.

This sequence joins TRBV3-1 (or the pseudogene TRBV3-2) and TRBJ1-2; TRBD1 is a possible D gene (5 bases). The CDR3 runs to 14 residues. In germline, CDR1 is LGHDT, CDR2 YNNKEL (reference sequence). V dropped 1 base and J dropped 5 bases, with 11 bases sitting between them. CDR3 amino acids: CASSQAGRDYGYTF. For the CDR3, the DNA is TGTGCCAGCAGCCAAGCGGGACGGGATTATGGCTACACCTTC.

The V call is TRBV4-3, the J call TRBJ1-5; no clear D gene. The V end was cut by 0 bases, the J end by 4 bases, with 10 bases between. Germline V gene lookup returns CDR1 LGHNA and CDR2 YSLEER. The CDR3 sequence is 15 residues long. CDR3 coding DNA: TGCGCCAGCAGCCAAGATGCGACTCAGAATCAGCCCCAGCATTTT. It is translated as CASSQDATQNQPQHF.

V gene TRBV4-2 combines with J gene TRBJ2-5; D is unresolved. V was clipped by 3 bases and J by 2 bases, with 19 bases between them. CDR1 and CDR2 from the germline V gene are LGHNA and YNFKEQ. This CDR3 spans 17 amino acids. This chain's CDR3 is CASSQGSAGHIQETQYF. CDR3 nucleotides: TGTGCCAGCAGCCAGGGATCGGCCGGGCATATACAAGAGACCCAGTACTTC.

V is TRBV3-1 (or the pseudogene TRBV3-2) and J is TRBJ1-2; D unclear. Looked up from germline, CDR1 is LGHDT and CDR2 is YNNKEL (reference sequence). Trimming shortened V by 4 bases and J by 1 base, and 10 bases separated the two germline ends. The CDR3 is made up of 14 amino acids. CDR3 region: CASSRSQLNYGYTF. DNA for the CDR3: TGTGCCAGCAGCCGCTCCCAACTTAACTATGGCTACACCTTC.

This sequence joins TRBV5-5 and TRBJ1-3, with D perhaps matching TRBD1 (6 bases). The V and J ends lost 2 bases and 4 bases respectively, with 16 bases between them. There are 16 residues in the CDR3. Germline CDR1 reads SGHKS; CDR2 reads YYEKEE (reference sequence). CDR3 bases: TGTGCCAGCAGCTTAATTATCCAGGGGAGCGGAAACACCATATATTTT. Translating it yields CASSLIIQGSGNTIYF. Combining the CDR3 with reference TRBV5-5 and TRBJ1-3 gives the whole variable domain DAGVTQSPTHLIKTRGQQVTLRCSPISGHKSVSWYQQVLGQGPQFIFQYYEKEERGRGNFPDRFSARQFPNYSSELNVNALLLGDSALYLCASSLIIQGSGNTIYFGEGSWLTVV.

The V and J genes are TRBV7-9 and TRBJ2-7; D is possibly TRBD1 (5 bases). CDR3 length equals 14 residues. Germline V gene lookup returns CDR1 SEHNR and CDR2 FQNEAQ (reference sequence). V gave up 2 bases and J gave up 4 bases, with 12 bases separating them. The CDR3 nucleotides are TGTGCCAGCAGCTTAATACCCGCAGGGTACGAGCAGTACTTC. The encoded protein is CASSLIPAGYEQYF.

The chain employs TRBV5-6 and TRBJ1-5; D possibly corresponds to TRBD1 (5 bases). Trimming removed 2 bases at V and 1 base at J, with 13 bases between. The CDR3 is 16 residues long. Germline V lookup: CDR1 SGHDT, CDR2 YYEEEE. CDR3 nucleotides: TGTGCCAGCAGCTTTGGGGCTGGAAGAAGCAATCAGCCCCAGCATTTT. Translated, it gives CASSFGAGRSNQPQHF.

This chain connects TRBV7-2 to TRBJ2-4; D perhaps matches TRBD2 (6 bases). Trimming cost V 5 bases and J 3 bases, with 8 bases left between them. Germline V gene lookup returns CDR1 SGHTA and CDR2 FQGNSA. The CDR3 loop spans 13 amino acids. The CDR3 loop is CASSPDYKNIQYF. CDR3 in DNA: TGTGCCAGCAGCCCGGACTACAAAAACATTCAGTACTTC.

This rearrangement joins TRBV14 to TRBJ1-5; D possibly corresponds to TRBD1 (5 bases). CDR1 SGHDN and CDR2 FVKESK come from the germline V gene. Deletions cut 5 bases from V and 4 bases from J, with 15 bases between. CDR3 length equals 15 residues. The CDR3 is CASSARDGNNQPQHF. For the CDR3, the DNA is TGTGCCAGCAGCGCCCGGGACGGTAATAATCAGCCCCAGCATTTT.

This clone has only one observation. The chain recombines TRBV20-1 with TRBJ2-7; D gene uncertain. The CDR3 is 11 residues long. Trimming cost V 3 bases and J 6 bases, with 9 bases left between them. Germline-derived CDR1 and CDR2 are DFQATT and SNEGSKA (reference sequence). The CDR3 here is CSARGPGEQYF. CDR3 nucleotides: TGCAGTGCTAGGGGCCCGGGCGAGCAGTACTTC.

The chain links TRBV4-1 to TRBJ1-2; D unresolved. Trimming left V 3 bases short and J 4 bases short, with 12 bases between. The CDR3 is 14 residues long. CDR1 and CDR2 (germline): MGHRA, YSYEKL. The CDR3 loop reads CASSHPRQVYGYTF. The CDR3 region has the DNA TGCGCCAGCAGCCACCCTAGGCAGGTCTATGGCTACACCTTC.

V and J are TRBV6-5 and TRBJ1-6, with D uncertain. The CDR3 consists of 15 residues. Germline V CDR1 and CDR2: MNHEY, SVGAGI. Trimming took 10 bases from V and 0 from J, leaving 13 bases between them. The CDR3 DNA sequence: TGTGCCACCGTGCGGGGAGACTCCTATAATTCACCCCTCCACTTT. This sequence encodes CATVRGDSYNSPLHF.

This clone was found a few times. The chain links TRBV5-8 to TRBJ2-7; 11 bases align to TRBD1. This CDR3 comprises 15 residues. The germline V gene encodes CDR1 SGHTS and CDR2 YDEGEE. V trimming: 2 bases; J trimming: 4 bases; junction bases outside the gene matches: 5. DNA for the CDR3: TGTGCCAGCAGCTTTCCCGGGACAGGGGGGTACGAGCAGTACTTC. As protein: CASSFPGTGGYEQYF.

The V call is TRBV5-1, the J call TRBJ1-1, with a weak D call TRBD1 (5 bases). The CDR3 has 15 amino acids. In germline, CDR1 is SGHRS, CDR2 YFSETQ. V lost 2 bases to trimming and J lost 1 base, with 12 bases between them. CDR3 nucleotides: TGCGCCAGCAGCTTATACGGGGGGTCGAACACTGAAGCTTTCTTT. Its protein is CASSLYGGSNTEAFF.

The CDR3 region has the DNA TGTGCCAGCAGCCAAGATCCTGGGAAGGGCAGGGCCCCCAACACTGAAGCTTTCTTT. Translated, it gives CASSQDPGKGRAPNTEAFF. The rearrangement joins TRBV3-1 (or the pseudogene TRBV3-2) to TRBJ1-1; tentatively, D is TRBD1 (5 bases). The germline gives CDR1 LGHDT, CDR2 YNNKEL (reference sequence). The V end lost 0 bases, the J end lost 2 bases, and 22 bases lay between the germline ends. The CDR3 consists of 19 residues.

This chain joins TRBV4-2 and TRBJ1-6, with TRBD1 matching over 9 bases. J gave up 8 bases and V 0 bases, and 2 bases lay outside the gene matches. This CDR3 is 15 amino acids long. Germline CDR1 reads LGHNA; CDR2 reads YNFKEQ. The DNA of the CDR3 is TGTGCCAGCAGCCAAGAACGGGACAGGGATTCACCCCTCCACTTT. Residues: CASSQERDRDSPLHF.

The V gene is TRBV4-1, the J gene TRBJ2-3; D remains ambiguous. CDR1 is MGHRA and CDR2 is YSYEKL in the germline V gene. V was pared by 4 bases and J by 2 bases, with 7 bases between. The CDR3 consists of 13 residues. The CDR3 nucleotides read TGCGCCAGCAGCCCGCAGCCCACAGATACGCAGTATTTT. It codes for CASSPQPTDTQYF.

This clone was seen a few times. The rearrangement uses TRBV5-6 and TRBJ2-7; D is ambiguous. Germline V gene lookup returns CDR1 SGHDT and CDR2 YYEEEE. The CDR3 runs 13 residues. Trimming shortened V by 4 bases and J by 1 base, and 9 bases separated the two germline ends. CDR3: CASSPGRSYEQYF. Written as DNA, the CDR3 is TGTGCCAGCAGCCCCGGGCGGTCCTACGAGCAGTACTTC. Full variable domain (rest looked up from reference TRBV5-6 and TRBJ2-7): DAGVTQSPTHLIKTRGQQVTLRCSPKSGHDTVSWYQQALGQGPQFIFQYYEEEERQRGNFPDRFSGHQFPNYSSELNVNALLLGDSALYLCASSPGRSYEQYFGPGTRLTVT.

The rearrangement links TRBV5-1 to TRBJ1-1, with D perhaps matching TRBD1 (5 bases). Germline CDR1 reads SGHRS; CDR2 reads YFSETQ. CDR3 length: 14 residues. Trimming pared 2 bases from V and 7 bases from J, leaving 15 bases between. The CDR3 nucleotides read TGCGCCAGCAGCTTCAATCAGGGTAGGGGTGAAGCTTTCTTT. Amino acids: CASSFNQGRGEAFF.

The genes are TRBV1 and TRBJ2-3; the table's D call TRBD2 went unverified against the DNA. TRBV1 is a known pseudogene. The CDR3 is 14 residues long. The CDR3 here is CTSSQTYSTDTQYF. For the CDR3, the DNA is TGCACCAGCAGCCAGACTTATAGCACAGATACGCAGTATTTT.

The CDR3 bases are TGTGCCAGCAGCCAAGATCCCGGAATCCCTGAAGCTTTCTTT. Protein: CASSQDPGIPEAFF. The chain carries TRBV3-1 (or the pseudogene TRBV3-2) and TRBJ1-1; D uncertain. V was trimmed by 0 bases and J by 6 bases, leaving 11 bases between them. The germline gives CDR1 LGHDT, CDR2 YNNKEL (reference sequence). The CDR3 is 14 amino acids.

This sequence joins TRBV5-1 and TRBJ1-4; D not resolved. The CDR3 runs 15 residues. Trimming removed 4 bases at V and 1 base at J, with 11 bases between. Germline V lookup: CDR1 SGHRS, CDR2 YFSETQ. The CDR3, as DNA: TGCGCCAGCAGCCTAAACGACGGAACTAATGAAAAACTGTTTTTT. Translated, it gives CASSLNDGTNEKLFF. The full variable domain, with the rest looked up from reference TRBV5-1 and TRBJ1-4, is KAGVTQTPRYLIKTRGQQVTLSCSPISGHRSVSWYQQTPGQGLQFLFEYFSETQRNKGNFPGRFSGRQFSNSRSEMNVSTLELGDSALYLCASSLNDGTNEKLFFGSGTQLSVL.

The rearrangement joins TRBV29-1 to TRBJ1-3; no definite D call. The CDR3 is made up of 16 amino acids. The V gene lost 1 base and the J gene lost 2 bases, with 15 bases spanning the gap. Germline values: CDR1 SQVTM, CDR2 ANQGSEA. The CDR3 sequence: CSVEGRPAPTGNTIYF. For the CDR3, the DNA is TGCAGCGTTGAAGGGAGGCCGGCACCGACTGGAAACACCATATATTTT.

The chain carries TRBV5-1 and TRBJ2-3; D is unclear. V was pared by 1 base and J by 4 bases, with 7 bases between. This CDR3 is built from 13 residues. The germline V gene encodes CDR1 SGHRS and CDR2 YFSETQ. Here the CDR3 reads CASSLNAPDTQYF. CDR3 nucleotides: TGCGCCAGCAGCTTGAACGCGCCAGATACGCAGTATTTT.